This T cell receptor beta chain was recorded in a study of cytomegalovirus exposure and HLA in healthy donors. V trimming: 6 bases; J trimming: 1 base; junction bases outside the gene matches: 1. CDR1 is MGHRA and CDR2 is YSYEKL in the germline V gene. This CDR3 is built from 15 residues. Method: immunoSEQ multiplex PCR; TCRdb's copy keeps in-frame clones and lacks some. The sample lists under 150,000 clones, 85% to 90% seen once, with around 10% in the top ten. Points from the study as a whole: Some public TCRs appeared in many individuals, while most sequences were rare. Overall, 164 TCR beta chains were annotated as cytomegalovirus-associated.

The 120-subject validation cohort, separate from the approximately 660-subject first cohort, included the donors. Notes on this clone: Its target is unknown.

V and J are TRBV4-1 and TRBJ2-2; 11 bases align to TRBD2. Sequencing was carried out using PBMCs. The clonotype was recovered from a man aged 18 to 35 in good health and CMV-seropositive. DNA of the CDR3: TGCGCCAGCAGAGGGACTAGCGGGAACACCGGGGAGCTGTTTTTT. Residues: CASRGTSGNTGELFF.